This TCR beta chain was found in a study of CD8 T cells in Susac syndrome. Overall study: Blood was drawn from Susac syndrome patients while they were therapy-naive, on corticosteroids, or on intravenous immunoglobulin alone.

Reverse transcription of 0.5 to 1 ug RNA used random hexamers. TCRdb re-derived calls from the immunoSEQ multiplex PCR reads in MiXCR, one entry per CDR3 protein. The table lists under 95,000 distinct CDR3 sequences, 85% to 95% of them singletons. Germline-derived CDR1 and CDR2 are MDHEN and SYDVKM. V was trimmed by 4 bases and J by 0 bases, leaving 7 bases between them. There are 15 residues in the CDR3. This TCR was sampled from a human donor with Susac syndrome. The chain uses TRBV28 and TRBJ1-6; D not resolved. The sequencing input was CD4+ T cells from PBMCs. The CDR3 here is CASSSLVSYNSPLHF. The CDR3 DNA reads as TGTGCCAGCAGTTCGCTGGTCTCCTATAATTCACCCCTCCACTTT.